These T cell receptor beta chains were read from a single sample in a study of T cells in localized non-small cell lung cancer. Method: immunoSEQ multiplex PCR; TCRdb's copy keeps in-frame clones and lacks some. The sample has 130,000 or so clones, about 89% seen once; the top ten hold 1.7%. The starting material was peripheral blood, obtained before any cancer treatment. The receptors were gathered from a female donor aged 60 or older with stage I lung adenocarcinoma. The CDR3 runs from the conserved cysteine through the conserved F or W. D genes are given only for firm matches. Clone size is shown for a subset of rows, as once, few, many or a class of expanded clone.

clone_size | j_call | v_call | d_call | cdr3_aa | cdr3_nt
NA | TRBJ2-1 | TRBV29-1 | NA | CSLGVVAVRSEQFF | TGCAGCCTAGGGGTTGTGGCGGTCCGTAGTGAGCAGTTCTTC
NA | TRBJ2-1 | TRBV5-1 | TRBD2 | CASSPRPGLAGSDEQFF | TGCGCCAGCAGCCCAAGACCGGGACTAGCGGGATCTGATGAGCAGTTCTTC
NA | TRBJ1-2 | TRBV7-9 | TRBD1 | CASSLIGQEYGYTF | TGTGCCAGCAGCTTAATCGGACAGGAATATGGCTACACCTTC
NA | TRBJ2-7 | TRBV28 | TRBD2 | CASRPRGGAGYEQYF | TGTGCCAGCAGGCCCCGGGGGGGGGCGGGCTACGAGCAGTACTTC
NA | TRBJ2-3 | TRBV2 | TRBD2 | CAIAQREGVSRTDTQYF | TGTGCCATAGCCCAGCGGGAGGGAGTGTCCCGCACAGATACGCAGTATTTT
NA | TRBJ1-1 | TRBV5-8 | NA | CASSLMSGKNTEAFF | TGTGCCAGCAGCTTGATGTCGGGGAAAAACACTGAAGCTTTCTTT
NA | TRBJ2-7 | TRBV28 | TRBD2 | CASSSMVAGSSYEQYF | TGTGCCAGCAGTTCTATGGTAGCGGGAAGCTCCTACGAGCAGTACTTC
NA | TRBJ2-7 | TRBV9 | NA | CASNSDGYEQYF | TGTGCCAGCAACTCGGACGGCTACGAGCAGTACTTC
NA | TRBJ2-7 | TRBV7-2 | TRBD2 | CASSLRGLAGAYEQYF | TGTGCCAGCAGCTTAAGGGGACTAGCGGGGGCCTACGAGCAGTACTTC
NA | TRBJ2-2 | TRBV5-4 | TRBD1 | CAGSRAGGYTGELFF | TGTGCCGGAAGCCGGGCAGGGGGTTACACCGGGGAGCTGTTTTTT
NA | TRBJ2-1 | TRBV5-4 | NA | CASTLVSPSDNEQFF | TGTGCCAGCACCCTTGTTTCCCCTAGCGACAATGAGCAGTTCTTC
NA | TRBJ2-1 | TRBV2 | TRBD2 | CASTPGRAAPRSSYNEQFF | TGTGCCAGCACCCCGGGGAGGGCGGCTCCTAGGAGCTCCTACAATGAGCAGTTCTTC
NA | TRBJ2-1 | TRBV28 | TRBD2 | CATTSGKSYNEQFF | TGTGCCACGACTAGCGGAAAATCCTACAATGAGCAGTTCTTC
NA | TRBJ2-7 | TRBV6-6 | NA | CASSYFRDLLYEQYF | TGTGCCAGCAGTTACTTCCGGGACTTACTATACGAGCAGTACTTC
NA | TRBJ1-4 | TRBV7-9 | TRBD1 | CASSLAGRGRGRGKLFF | TGTGCCAGCAGCTTAGCAGGAAGGGGGCGAGGACGGGGAAAACTGTTTTTT
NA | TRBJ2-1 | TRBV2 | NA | CASSTTSSYNEQFF | TGTGCCAGCAGTACGACTAGCTCCTACAATGAGCAGTTCTTC
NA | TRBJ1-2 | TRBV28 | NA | CSCGGVNYGYTF | TGTTCTTGTGGAGGGGTTAACTATGGCTACACCTTC
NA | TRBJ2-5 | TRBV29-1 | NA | CSVARETQYF | TGCAGCGTTGCTCGGGAGACCCAGTACTTC
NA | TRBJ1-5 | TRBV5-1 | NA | CASATDPSNQPQHF | TGCGCCAGCGCTACGGACCCTAGCAATCAGCCCCAGCATTTT
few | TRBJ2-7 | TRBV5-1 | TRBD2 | CASSLVAGGSYEQYF | TGCGCCAGCAGCTTGGTAGCGGGAGGGAGCTACGAGCAGTACTTC
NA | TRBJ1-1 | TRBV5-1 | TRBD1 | CASSLRTGKATEAFF | TGCGCCAGCAGTTTACGGACAGGGAAGGCCACTGAAGCTTTCTTT
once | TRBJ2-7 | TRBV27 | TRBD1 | CASTQPGTGALQYF | TGTGCCAGCACCCAACCCGGGACAGGGGCACTGCAGTACTTC
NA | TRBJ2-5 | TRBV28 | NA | CASPPSGRVQETQYF | TGTGCCAGCCCCCCGTCCGGGAGAGTACAAGAGACCCAGTACTTC
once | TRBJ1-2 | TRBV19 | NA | CASRAGTHYGYTF | TGTGCCAGTAGGGCAGGGACCCACTATGGCTACACCTTC